This T cell receptor beta chain was retrieved from a study of human CD8 memory T cell subsets (dated by TCRdb to 2020 to 2022). As for the study more broadly: The clonal relationships among stem-like (TSTEM), progenitor exhausted-like (TPEX) and effector memory CD8+ T cell subsets were assessed by comparing the TCRbeta repertoires of these subsets. TCRbeta repertoires were obtained from a handful of donors, each contributing TSTEM, TPEX and effector memory subsets. The research as a whole found: Chao1 estimates suggested greater repertoire diversity in TSTEM than in TPEX subsets, potentially reflecting a broader range of specificities. Only TCRbeta chains were sequenced, and the repertoire comparisons were based on several donors and tested using paired t-tests with Bonferroni correction. Normalized Shannon-Wiener diversity was similarly high in the TSTEM and TPEX subsets, while the effector memory subsets were comparatively less diverse. Although both stem-like subsets shared clonotypes with effector memory cells, the overlap between TSTEM and TPEX repertoires was minimal, suggesting distinct antigen spectra for the TSTEM and TPEX subsets.

Peripheral blood mononuclear cells were isolated from healthy donor buffy coats by density gradient separation. The study enriched total CD8+ T cells through negative magnetic separation using EasySep or MojoSort CD8+ T cell isolation kits. For each subset, total RNA was extracted using an RNeasy Mini Kit from duplicate vials of over 120,000 sorted CD8+ T cells. PBMCs were used either fresh or after cryopreservation in fetal bovine serum containing around 10% DMSO. CD8+ T cell subsets were sorted to purity by fluorescence-activated cell sorting on a FACSAria III. Counted from cysteine to phenylalanine, this CDR3 has 17 amino acids. No DNA sequence was recorded. CDR1 SGHVS and CDR2 FQNEAQ were looked up in the germline V gene. A Human TCR Profiling Kit was used to prepare UMI-labeled 5' RACE TCRbeta libraries. Every TCRbeta library was prepared in parallel with an identical number of PCR cycles. Turning to the authors' computational methods: The number of functional CDR3beta clonotypes in each TCRbeta library ranged from 3,000 to 18,000. MIGEC 1.2.9 handled UMI extraction and consensus assembly, with a minimum of three reads required per UMI. MiXCR 3.0.3 was used to extract in-frame CDR3beta repertoires. Diversity metrics were computed in VDJtools 1.2.1 after downsampling each sample to 42,000 randomly selected UMIs. For each sample pair, the repertoire overlap metrics D, R and F2 were calculated in VDJtools using the top 3,000 clones. One entry per CDR3 protein sequence results from the TCRdb reprocessing of the reads, with DNA left out. TCRdb assigned the V and J calls; the authors' analysis was not used. This sample's clone table shows about 3,400 distinct CDR3 sequences. The biggest ten clones account for 15% to 20% of the sample.

To note about this clonotype: The antigen this receptor binds is unknown.

The chain joins TRBV7-8 to TRBJ2-5; TCRdb proposes TRBD2, but this gene call is untestable without DNA. Sequenced input: CD8+ T cells from PBMCs. This TCR came from a human donor in good health. The CDR3 has the sequence CASSAPSGGLKQGTQYF.